The entry below describes one T cell receptor (beta chain). Its antigen is undetermined. When the RNA was reverse transcribed, random hexamers were used with an input of about 0.45 to 1 ug. immunoSEQ multiplex PCR amplified TCR beta CDR3 across 54 Vbeta, 13 Jbeta. TCRdb independently ran MiXCR on the immunoSEQ multiplex PCR reads; one entry per CDR3 protein. The sample lists roughly 200,000 distinct CDR3 sequences, roughly 94% occurring once. This specimen comes from a study of CD8 T cells in Susac syndrome. Whole-study findings and limits: None of the CD4+ T cell repertoires in Susac syndrome showed clonal expansion.

The CDR3 sequence is 16 residues long. In germline, CDR1 is LNHDA, CDR2 SQIVND (reference sequence). V was clipped by 3 bases and J by 1 base, with 13 bases between them. Sequencing targeted TCR beta in T cells from blood (CD8+ and CD4+). The authors negatively isolated CD8+ and CD4+ T cells and FACS-enriched TEMRA cells. The TCR comes from a human donor with Susac syndrome. Sequenced: CD4+ T cells from PBMCs. The rearrangement uses TRBV19 and TRBJ2-4, with D possibly TRBD2 on 5 matching bases. The CDR3, as DNA: TGTGCCAGTAGTATTATCCGGGGTTCGGCCAAAAACATTCAGTACTTC. This codes for CASSIIRGSAKNIQYF.